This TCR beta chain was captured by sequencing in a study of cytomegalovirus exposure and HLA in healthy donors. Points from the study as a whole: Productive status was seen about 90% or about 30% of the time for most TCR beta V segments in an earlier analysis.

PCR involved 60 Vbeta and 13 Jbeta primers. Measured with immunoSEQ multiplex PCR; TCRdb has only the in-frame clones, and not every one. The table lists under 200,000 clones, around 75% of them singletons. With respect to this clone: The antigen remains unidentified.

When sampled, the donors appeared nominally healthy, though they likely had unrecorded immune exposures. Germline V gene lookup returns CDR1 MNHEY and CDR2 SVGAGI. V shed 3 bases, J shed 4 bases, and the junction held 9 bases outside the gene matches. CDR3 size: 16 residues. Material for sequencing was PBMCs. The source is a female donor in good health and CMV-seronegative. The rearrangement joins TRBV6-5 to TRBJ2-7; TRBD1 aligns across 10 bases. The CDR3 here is CASSYKGQGKSYEQYF. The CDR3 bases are TGTGCCAGCAGTTATAAGGGACAGGGGAAGTCGTACGAGCAGTACTTC.